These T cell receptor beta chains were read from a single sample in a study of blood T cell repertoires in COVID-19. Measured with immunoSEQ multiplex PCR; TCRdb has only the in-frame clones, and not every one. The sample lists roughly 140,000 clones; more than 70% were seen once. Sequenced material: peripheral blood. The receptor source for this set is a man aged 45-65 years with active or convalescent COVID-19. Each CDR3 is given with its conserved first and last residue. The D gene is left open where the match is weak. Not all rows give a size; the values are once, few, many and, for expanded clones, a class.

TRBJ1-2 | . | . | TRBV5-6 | CASSLVGAGRARYGYTF | TGTGCCAGCAGCTTGGTCGGGGCGGGGAGGGCCAGGTATGGCTACACCTTC
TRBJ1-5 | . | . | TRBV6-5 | CASSSPGQPQHF | TGTGCCAGCAGTTCCCCGGGTCAGCCCCAGCATTTT
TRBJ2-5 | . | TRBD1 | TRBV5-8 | CASSQAQDRAKETQYF | TGTGCCAGCAGCCAAGCCCAAGACAGGGCTAAAGAGACCCAGTACTTC
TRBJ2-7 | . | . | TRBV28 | CASSLGGGPTYEQYF | TGTGCCAGCAGTTTAGGAGGCGGTCCCACCTACGAGCAGTACTTC
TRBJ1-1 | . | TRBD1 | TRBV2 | CASRRQGDYTEAFF | TGTGCCAGCAGGCGACAGGGGGATTACACTGAAGCTTTCTTT
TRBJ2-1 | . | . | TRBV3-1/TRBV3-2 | CASSQGRGTRNEQFF | TGTGCCAGCAGCCAAGGACGGGGAACTAGGAATGAGCAGTTCTTC
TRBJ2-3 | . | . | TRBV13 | CASSFQASTDTQYF | TGTGCCAGCAGCTTCCAGGCTAGCACAGATACGCAGTATTTT
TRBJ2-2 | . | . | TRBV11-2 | CASSLVAANTGELFF | TGTGCCAGCAGCTTAGTAGCGGCGAACACCGGGGAGCTGTTTTTT
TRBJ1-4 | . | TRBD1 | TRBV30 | CAWSVMQGAANEKLFF | TGTGCCTGGAGTGTAATGCAGGGGGCGGCTAATGAAAAACTGTTTTTT
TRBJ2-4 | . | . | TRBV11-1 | CASSFDGNIQYF | TGTGCCAGCAGCTTTGACGGGAACATTCAGTACTTC
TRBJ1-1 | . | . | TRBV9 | CASSVVSLNTEAFF | TGTGCCAGCAGCGTAGTCAGTTTGAACACTGAAGCTTTCTTT
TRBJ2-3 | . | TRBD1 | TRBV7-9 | CASSLVDRGPDTQYF | TGTGCCAGCAGCTTAGTGGACAGGGGTCCAGATACGCAGTATTTT
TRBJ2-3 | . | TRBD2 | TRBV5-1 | CASSHTLGLAARDTQYF | TGCGCCAGCAGCCACACCCTGGGACTAGCGGCTCGAGATACGCAGTATTTT
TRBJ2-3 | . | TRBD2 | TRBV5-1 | CASSPEGLAPSTDTQYF | TGCGCCAGCAGCCCGGAGGGACTAGCCCCCAGCACAGATACGCAGTATTTT
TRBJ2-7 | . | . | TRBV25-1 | CASSEAGKPYEQYF | TGTGCCAGCAGTGAGGCGGGGAAGCCCTACGAGCAGTACTTC
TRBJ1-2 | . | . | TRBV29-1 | CSVEAPKKSVNYGYTF | TGCAGCGTTGAAGCCCCTAAGAAGAGTGTTAACTATGGCTACACCTTC
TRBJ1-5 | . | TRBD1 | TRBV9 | CASSAGTGLTPQHF | TGTGCCAGCAGCGCCGGGACAGGGCTAACGCCCCAGCATTTT
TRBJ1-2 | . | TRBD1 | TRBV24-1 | CATSAGTDSLYGYTF | TGTGCCACCAGTGCAGGGACAGATAGTCTGTATGGCTACACCTTC
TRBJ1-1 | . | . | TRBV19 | CASSIGLSAEAFF | TGTGCCAGTAGTATCGGACTCTCGGCTGAAGCTTTCTTT
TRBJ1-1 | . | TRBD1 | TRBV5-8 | CASLPGQGAPNTEAFF | TGTGCCAGCCTGCCGGGACAGGGGGCTCCGAACACTGAAGCTTTCTTT
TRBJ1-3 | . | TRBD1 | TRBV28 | CASSFRPGGNSGNTIYF | TGTGCCAGCAGTTTCCGTCCAGGGGGCAACTCTGGAAACACCATATATTTT
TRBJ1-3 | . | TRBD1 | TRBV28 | CASSLSGTVARNTIYF | TGTGCCAGCAGTCTCTCCGGGACAGTCGCCAGAAACACCATATATTTT
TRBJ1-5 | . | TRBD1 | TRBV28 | CASSGTVSNQPQHF | TGTGCCAGCAGTGGGACAGTTAGCAATCAGCCCCAGCATTTT
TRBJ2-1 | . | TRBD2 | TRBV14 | CASSSGSGRRNEQFF | TGTGCCAGCAGCTCGGGTAGCGGGAGAAGGAATGAGCAGTTCTTC
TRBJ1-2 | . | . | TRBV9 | CASSPRGGSVGYTF | TGTGCCAGCAGCCCGAGGGGGGGATCGGTTGGCTACACCTTC
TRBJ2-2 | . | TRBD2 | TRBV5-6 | CASSLSGSGTGELFF | TGTGCCAGCAGCTTAAGCGGGAGTGGTACCGGGGAGCTGTTTTTT
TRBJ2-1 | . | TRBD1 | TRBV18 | CASSQGASGNEQFF | TGTGCCAGCTCTCAGGGGGCGTCGGGCAATGAGCAGTTCTTC
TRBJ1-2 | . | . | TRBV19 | CASSGGPTSNYGYTF | TGTGCCAGTAGTGGAGGGCCAACGTCTAACTATGGCTACACCTTC
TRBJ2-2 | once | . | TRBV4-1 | CASSQSGTGTNTGELFF | TGCGCCAGCAGCCAAAGTGGGACTGGAACTAACACCGGGGAGCTGTTTTTT
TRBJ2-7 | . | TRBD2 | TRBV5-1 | CASSLELAGSLYEQYF | TGCGCCAGCAGCTTGGAACTAGCGGGGTCCCTCTACGAGCAGTACTTC
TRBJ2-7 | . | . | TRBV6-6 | CASSSGDFEQYF | TGTGCCAGCAGTTCGGGGGATTTCGAGCAGTACTTC
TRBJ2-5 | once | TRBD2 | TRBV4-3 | CASSPSSGSGAGETQYF | TGCGCCAGCAGCCCATCTAGCGGGAGTGGGGCGGGGGAGACCCAGTACTTC
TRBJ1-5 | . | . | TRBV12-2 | CASRPPLSRQPQHF | TGTGCAAGTCGGCCACCCCTATCGCGTCAGCCCCAGCATTTT
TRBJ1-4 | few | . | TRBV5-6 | CASSRDFNEKLFF | TGTGCCAGCAGCCGGGACTTTAATGAAAAACTGTTTTTT
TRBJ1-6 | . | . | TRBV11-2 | CASSRTRSPLHF | TGTGCCAGCAGCCGTACCCGGTCACCCCTCCACTTT
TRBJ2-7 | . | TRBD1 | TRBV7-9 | CASSGQGTEYEQYF | TGTGCCAGCAGCGGACAGGGGACGGAATACGAGCAGTACTTC
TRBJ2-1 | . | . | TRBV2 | CASGRGNEQFF | TGTGCCAGCGGTCGGGGAAATGAGCAGTTCTTC
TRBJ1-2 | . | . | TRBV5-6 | CASSLLALRVSNYGYTF | TGTGCCAGCAGCTTACTTGCCCTCAGGGTTTCTAACTATGGCTACACCTTC
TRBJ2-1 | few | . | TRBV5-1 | CASSLRGDRYNEQFF | TGCGCCAGCAGCTTGAGGGGAGACAGGTACAATGAGCAGTTCTTC
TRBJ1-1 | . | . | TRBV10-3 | CAISEGANTEAFF | TGTGCCATCAGTGAGGGAGCGAACACTGAAGCTTTCTTT
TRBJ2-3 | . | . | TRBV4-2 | CASSQTSLSTDTQYF | TGTGCCAGCAGCCAGACTAGTTTAAGCACAGATACGCAGTATTTT
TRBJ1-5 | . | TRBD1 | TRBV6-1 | CASSEDAGGIQPQHF | TGTGCCAGCAGTGAAGATGCAGGGGGAATTCAGCCCCAGCATTTT
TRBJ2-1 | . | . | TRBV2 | CASSLRQDSSYNEQFF | TGTGCCAGCAGTCTTCGACAGGACAGCTCCTACAATGAGCAGTTCTTC
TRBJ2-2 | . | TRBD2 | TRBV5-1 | CASSLGGRLNTGELFF | TGCGCCAGCAGCTTAGGCGGGAGGCTCAACACCGGGGAGCTGTTTTTT
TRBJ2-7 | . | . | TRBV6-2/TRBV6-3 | CASSYSALQTF | TGTGCCAGCAGTTACTCCGCTCTCCAAACTTTC
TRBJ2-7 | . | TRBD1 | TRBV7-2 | CASSSRQGHNEQYF | TGTGCCAGCAGCTCCCGACAGGGGCACAACGAGCAGTACTTC
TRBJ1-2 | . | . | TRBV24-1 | CATSDSRIYGYTF | TGTGCCACCAGTGACTCCCGTATCTATGGCTACACCTTC
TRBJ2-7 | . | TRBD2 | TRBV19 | CASSVAGVTEQYF | TGTGCCAGTAGTGTTGCGGGAGTTACCGAGCAGTACTTC
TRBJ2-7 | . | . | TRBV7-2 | CASSSQTVYEQYF | TGTGCCAGCAGCTCACAGACGGTCTACGAGCAGTACTTC
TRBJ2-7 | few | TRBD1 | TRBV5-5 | CASSLDRGSYEQYF | TGTGCCAGCAGCTTGGACAGGGGGTCCTACGAGCAGTACTTC
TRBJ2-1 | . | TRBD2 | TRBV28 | CANGAGGSYNEQFF | TGTGCCAATGGAGCGGGAGGTTCCTACAATGAGCAGTTCTTC
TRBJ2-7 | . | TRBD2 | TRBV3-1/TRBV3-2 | CASSQFSGGLADVYEQYF | TGTGCCAGCAGCCAATTTTCAGGAGGACTAGCGGACGTCTACGAGCAGTACTTC
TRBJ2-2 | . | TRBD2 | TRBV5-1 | CASSLGLAGVFIGELFF | TGCGCCAGCAGCTTAGGACTAGCGGGAGTGTTTATCGGGGAGCTGTTTTTT
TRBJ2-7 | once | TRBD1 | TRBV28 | CASSLGGTGVDEQYF | TGTGCCAGCAGTTTGGGCGGGACAGGGGTTGACGAGCAGTACTTC
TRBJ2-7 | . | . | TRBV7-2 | CASSLVPGPGEQYF | TGTGCCAGCAGCTTAGTCCCAGGCCCGGGGGAGCAGTACTTC